The present T cell receptor beta chain was sequenced within a study of blood T cell repertoires in COVID-19. For the study at large: The analysed material was cDNA or gDNA that came from T cells, B-cell-depleted T cells, or PBMCs.

Everyone who took part was about 18 to 90 years old, and they came from fewer than 25 US areas. Participants' own reports of clinical history determined their cohort assignment. Under the authors' procedure: Reference gene primer amplification gave estimated nucleated cell counts. The table came from immunoSEQ multiplex PCR; TCRdb's copy has only in-frame clones and leaves some out. V and J calls and clone size are copied from that table; D and trimming were computed from the DNA. The table has 300,000 to 350,000 clones, roughly 90% seen once. About this clone itself: This same CDR3 is encoded by further DNA sequences in the sample.

With 5 bases removed from V and 3 bases from J, the gap between germline ends came to 8 bases. This CDR3 is built from 12 residues. Germline CDR1 is MDHEN and CDR2 is SYDVKM. The sample consisted of PBMCs or T cells enriched from blood (not recorded which). The source is a woman aged 25 to 39 who had been exposed to COVID-19. This chain uses TRBV28 with TRBJ2-7; no firm D call. Written as DNA, the CDR3 is TGTGCCAGCAGTCCAGACATCTACGAGCAGTACTTC. Residues: CASSPDIYEQYF.